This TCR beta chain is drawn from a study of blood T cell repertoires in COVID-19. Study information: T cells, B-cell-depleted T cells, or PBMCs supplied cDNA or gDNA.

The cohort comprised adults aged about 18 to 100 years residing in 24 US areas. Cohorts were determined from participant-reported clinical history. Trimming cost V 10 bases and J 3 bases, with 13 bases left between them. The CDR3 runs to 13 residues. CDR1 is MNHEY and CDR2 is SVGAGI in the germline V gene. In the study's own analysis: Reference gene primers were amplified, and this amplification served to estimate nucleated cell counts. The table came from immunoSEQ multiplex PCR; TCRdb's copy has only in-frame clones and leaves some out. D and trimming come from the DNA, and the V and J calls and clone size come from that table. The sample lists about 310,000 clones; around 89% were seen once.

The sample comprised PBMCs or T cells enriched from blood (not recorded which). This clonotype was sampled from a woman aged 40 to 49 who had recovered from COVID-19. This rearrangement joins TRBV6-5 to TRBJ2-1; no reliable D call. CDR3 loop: CATLLGFYNEQFF. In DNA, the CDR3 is TGTGCCACGTTGCTAGGTTTCTACAATGAGCAGTTCTTC.